This TCR beta chain was sequenced in a study of metastatic and nonmetastatic thyroid tumors. From the PCR reads, TCRdb re-called clones with MiXCR. The sample lists over 15,000 clones; approximately 31% were seen once. No patient had received any treatment before thyroid surgery. This clonotype was sampled from a male donor with papillary thyroid cancer or a benign thyroid nodule (not recorded which). Some clones in this sample may be carry-over from other donors' samples. Sequencing was performed on tumor tissue.

CDR3 DNA: TGTGCCAGCAGTGAGGGGGGCACTGAAGCTTTCTTT. It codes for CASSEGGTEAFF. This rearrangement joins TRBV6-1 to TRBJ1-1, with a weak D call TRBD1 (5 bases). Germline CDR1 reads MNHNS; CDR2 reads SASEGT. The V gene lost 3 bases and the J gene lost 4 bases, with 6 bases spanning the gap. CDR3 length: 12 residues.